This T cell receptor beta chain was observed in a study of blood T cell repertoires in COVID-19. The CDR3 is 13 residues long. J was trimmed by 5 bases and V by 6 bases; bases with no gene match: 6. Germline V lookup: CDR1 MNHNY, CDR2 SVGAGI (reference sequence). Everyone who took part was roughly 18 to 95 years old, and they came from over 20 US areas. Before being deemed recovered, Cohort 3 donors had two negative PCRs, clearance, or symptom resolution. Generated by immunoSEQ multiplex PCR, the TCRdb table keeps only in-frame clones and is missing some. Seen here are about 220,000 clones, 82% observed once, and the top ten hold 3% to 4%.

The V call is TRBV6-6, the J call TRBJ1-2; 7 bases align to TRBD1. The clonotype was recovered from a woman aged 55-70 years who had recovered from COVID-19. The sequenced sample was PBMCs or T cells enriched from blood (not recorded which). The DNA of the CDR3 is TGTGCCAGCAGGAACAGGGGAAATTATGGCTACACCTTC. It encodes CASRNRGNYGYTF.